This T cell receptor beta chain was sequenced during a study of T cells after yellow fever vaccination. Broader study findings: It was the secondary response that reached its peak faster, day 5 versus 15, but it was weaker.

Using its own MiXCR run on the 5' RACE reads, TCRdb lists one record per CDR3 protein. The data hold 140,000 to 150,000 distinct CDR3 sequences, with just over 6.5% observed a single time. The CDR3 loop spans 15 amino acids. Germline V lookup: CDR1 DFQATT, CDR2 SNEGSKA (reference sequence). Trimming left V 3 bases short and J 11 bases short, with 20 bases between. This clonotype was seen a handful of times. Its antigen remains unknown. The chain recombines TRBV20-1 with TRBJ2-6; TRBD1 is a possible D gene (6 bases). The TCR was taken from a man aged 30 to 39 who received the YFV17D yellow fever vaccine. The source material was CD4+ T cells sorted from PBMCs, sampled 10 days after the yellow fever booster vaccination. This CDR3 reads CSASFAQRGSHVLTF. DNA for the CDR3: TGCAGTGCTAGTTTCGCGCAAAGGGGGTCGCACGTCCTGACTTTC.